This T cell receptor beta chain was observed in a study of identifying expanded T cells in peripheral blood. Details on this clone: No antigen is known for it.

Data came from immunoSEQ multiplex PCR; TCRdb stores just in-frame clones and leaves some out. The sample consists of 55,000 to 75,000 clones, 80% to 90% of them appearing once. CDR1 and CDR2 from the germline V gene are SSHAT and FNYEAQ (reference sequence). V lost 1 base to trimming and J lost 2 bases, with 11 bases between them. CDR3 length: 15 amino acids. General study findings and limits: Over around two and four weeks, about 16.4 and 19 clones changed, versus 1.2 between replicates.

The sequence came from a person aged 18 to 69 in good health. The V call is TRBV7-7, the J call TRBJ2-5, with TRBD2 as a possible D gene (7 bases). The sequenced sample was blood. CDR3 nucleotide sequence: TGTGCCAGCAGCTTAGGGGGGGGCCTTCAAGAGACCCAGTACTTC. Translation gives CASSLGGGLQETQYF.